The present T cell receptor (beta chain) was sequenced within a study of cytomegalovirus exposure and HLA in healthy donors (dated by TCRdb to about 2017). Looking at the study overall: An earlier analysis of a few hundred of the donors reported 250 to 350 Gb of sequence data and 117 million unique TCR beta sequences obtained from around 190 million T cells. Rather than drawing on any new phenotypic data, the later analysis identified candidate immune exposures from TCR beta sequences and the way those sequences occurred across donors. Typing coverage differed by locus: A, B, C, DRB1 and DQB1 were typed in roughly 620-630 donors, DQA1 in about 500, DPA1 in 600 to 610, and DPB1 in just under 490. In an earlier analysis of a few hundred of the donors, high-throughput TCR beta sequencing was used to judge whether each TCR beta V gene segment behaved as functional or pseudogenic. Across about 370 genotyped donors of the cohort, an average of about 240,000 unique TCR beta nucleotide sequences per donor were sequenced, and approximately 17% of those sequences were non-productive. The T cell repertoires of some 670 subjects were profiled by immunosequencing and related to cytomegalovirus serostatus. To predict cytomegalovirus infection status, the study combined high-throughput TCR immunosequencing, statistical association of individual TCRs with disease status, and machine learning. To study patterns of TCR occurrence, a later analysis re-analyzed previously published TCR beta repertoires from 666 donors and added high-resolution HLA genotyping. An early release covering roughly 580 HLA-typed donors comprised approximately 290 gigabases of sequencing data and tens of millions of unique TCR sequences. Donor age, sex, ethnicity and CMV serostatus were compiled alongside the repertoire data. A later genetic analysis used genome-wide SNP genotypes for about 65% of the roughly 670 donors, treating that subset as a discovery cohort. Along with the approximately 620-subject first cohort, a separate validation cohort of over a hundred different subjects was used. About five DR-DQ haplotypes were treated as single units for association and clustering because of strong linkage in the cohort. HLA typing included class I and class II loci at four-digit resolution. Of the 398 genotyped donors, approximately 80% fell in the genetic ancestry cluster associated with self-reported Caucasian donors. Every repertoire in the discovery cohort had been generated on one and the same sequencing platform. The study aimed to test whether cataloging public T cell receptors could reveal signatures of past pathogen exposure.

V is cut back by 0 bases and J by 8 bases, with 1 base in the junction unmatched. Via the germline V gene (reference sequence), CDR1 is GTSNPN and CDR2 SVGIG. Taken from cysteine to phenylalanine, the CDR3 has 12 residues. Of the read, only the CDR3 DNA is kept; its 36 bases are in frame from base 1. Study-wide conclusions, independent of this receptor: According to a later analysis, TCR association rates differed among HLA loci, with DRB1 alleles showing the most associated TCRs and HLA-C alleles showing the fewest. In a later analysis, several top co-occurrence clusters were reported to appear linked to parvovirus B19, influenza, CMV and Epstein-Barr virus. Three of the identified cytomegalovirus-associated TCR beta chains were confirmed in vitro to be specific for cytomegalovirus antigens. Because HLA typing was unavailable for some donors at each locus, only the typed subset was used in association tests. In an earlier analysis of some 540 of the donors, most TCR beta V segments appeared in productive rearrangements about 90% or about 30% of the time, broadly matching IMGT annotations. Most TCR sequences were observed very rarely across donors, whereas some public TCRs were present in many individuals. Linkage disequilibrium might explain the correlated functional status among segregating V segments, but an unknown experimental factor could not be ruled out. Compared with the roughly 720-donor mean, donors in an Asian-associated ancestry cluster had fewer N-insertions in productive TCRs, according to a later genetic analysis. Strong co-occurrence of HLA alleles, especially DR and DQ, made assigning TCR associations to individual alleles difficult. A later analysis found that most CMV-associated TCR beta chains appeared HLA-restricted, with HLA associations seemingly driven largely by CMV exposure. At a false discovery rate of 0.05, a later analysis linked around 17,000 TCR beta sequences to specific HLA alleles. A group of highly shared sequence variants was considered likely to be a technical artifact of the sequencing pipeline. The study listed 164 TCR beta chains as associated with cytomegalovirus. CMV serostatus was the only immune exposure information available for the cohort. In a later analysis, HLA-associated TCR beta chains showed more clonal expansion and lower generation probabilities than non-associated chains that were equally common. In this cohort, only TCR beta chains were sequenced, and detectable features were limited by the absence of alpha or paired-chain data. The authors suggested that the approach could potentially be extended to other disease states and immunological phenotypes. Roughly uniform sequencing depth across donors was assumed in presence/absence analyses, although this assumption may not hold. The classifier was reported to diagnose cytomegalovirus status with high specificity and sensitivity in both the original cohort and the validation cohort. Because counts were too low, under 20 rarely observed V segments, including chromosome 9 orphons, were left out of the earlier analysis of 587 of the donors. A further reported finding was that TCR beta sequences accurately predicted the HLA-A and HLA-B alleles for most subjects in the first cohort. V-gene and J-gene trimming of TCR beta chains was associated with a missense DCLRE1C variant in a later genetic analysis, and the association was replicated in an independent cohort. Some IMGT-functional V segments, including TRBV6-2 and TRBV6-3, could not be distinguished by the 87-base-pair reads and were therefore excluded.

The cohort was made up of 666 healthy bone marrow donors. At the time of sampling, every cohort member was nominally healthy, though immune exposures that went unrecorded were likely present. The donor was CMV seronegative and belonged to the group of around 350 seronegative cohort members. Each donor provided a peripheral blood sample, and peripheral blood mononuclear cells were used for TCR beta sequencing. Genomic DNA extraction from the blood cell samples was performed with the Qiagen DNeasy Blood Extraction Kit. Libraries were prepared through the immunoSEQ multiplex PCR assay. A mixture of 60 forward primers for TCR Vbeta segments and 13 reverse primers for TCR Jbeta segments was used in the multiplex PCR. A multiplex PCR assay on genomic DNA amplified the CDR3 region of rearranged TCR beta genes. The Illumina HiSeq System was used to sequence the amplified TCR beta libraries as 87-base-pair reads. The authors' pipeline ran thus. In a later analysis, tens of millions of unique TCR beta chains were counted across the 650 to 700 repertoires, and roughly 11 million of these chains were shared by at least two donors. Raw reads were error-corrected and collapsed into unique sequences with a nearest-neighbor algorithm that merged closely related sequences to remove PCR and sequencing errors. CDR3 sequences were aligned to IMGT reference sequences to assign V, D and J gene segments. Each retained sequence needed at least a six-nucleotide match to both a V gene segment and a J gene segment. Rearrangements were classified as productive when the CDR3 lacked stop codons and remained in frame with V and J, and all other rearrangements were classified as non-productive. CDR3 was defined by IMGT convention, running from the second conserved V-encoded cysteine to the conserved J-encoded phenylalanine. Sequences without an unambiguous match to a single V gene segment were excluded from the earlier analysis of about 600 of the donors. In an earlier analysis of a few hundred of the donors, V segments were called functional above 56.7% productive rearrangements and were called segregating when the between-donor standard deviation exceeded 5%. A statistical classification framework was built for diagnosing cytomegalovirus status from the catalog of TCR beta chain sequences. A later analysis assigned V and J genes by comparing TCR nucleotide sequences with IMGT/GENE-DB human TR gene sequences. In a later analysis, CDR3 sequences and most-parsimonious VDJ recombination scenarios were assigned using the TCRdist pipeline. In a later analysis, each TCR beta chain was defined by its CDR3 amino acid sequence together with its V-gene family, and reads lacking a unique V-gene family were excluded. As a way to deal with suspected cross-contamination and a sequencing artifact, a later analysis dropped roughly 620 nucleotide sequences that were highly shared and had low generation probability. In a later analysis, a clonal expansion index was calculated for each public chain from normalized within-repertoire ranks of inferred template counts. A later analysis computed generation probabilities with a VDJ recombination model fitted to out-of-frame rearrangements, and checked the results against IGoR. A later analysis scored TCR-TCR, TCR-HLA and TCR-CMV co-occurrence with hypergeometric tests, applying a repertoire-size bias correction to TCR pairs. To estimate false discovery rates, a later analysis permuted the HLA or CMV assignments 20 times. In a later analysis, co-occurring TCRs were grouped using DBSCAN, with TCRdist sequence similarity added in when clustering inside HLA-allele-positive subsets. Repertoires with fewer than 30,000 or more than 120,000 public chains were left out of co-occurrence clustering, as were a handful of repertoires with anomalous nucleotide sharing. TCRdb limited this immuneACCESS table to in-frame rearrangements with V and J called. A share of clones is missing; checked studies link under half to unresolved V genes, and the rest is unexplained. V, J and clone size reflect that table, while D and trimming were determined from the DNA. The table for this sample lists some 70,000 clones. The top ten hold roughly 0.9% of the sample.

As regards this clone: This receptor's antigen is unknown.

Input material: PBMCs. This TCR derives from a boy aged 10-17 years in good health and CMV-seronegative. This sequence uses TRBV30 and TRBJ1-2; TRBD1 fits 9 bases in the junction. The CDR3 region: CAWSVGQGGYTF. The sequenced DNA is TGTGCCTGGAGTGTCGGACAGGGGGGCTACACCTTC.